This T cell receptor beta chain originates from a study of T-cell memory formation after mild COVID-19. TCRdb recomputed calls from the 5' RACE reads with MiXCR, one row per CDR3 protein. The sample includes hundreds of thousands of distinct CDR3 sequences, about 20% seen only once; the top ten take around 12%. Germline V gene lookup returns CDR1 SGDLS and CDR2 YYNGEE. The CDR3 consists of 16 residues. V lost 0 bases and J lost 2; bases outside the gene matches: 4. This rearrangement joins TRBV9 to TRBJ2-2, with TRBD1 matching over 7 bases. The receptor was derived from an adult woman who had mild COVID-19 (a few samples of this study predate the infection). Cell type and time point are not known. Sequenced material: PBMCs or a T cell subset sorted from them (not recorded which). The CDR3 here is CASSVGGGGNTGELFF. The CDR3 DNA is TGTGCCAGCAGCGTAGGAGGGGGCGGAAACACCGGGGAGCTGTTTTTT.